The entry below describes one TCR beta chain. These data are taken from a study of radiation and T cells in renal cell carcinoma. V shed 6 bases and J shed 6 bases, with 20 bases lying between them. This CDR3 contains 15 residues. Germline CDR1 reads SGHTA; CDR2 reads FQGNSA. Time point of the sample: baseline pretreatment blood. As for treatment: 15 Gy SBRT to primary tumor, nephrectomy 4 weeks later. This table comes from immunoSEQ multiplex PCR, and its TCRdb copy is limited to in-frame clones, with some not included. This sample has 120,000 to 150,000 clones, with around 78% found just once. The chain has TRBV7-2 and TRBJ1-1; D is uncertain. The TCR was taken from a woman aged 50 to 60 with renal cell carcinoma. The input for sequencing was blood, taken from a patient whose treatment included radiotherapy and nephrectomy. CDR3 DNA sequence: TGTGCCAGCAGAGACACAAGGACGGTCGTCTCTGAAGCTTTCTTT. As protein: CASRDTRTVVSEAFF.